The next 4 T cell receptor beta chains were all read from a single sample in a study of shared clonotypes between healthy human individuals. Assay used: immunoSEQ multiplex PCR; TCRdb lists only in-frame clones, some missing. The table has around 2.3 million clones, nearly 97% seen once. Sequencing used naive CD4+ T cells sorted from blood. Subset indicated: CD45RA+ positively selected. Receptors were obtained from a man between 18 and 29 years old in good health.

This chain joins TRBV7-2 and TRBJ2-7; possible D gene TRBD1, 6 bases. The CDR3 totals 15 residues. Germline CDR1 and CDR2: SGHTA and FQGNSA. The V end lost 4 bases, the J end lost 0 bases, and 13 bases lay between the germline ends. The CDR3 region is CASSWTATNSYEQYF. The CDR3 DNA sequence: TGTGCCAGCAGCTGGACAGCGACTAACTCCTACGAGCAGTACTTC. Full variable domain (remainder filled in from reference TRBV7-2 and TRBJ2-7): GAGVSQSPSNKVTEKGKDVELRCDPISGHTALYWYRQSLGQGLEFLIYFQGNSAPDKSGLPSDRFSAERTGGSVSTLTIQRTQQEDSAVYLCASSWTATNSYEQYFGPGTRLTVT.

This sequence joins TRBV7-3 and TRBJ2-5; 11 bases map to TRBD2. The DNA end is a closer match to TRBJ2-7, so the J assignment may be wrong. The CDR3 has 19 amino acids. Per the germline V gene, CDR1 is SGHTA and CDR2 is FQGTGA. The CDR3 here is CASSLTPISGGAHAAEQYF. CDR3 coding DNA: TGTGCCAGCAGCTTAACCCCGATTAGCGGGGGGGCCCATGCTGCCGAGCAGTACTTC.

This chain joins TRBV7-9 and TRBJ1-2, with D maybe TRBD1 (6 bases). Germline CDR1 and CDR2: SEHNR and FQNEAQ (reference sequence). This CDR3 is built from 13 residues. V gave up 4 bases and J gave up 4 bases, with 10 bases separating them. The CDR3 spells CASSSGQIYGYTF. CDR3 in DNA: TGTGCCAGCAGCTCCGGACAGATCTATGGCTACACCTTC.

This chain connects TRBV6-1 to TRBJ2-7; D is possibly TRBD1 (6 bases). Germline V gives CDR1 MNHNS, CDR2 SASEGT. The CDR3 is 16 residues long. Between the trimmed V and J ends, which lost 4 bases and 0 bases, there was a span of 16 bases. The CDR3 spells CASSGGPGLLSYEQYF. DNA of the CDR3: TGTGCCAGCAGTGGGGGGCCGGGGCTCCTCTCCTACGAGCAGTACTTC.